This T cell receptor beta chain was retrieved from a study of radiation and T cells in renal cell carcinoma (dated by TCRdb to the early 2020s). Regarding the complete study: The samples were drawn from a clinical trial, where primary renal cell carcinomas were treated with 15 Gy of stereotactic body radiation therapy and then removed by nephrectomy 4 weeks afterward. In total, fewer than 55 samples, comprising 26 tumors and some 27 peripheral blood samples, were subjected to TCR beta sequencing. In the approximately 53 samples combined, 4 million to 5 million unique CDR3 nucleotide sequences were found, encoding about 3 million unique CDR3 amino acid sequences. The investigation overall reported the following: With a single-armed trial design, the study had no way to address how radiation dose or scheduling affects the TCR repertoire. Top tumor clonotypes rose in blood from baseline to 2 weeks post-radiation, then contracted by 4 weeks, suggesting transient expansion of tumor-resident clones. Tracking of blood repertoire dynamics stopped at roughly 29 days after treatment, with no follow-up past that point. Because no pretreatment tumor biopsies were available, whether clonotypes were present in the tumor at baseline could not be determined.

Including cysteine and phenylalanine, the CDR3 has 14 amino acids. This entry keeps only the CDR3 DNA: 42 bases, framed from base 1. Trimming removed 4 bases from V and 0 bases from J; the gene matches leave 2 bases unexplained. The germline V gene (reference sequence) supplies CDR1 LNHDA and CDR2 SQIVND. As regards this clone: Its antigen is not yet known. No base quality information exists; no much larger clone differs at one position.

TCR beta libraries were generated from genomic DNA with the immunoSEQ kit, following the manufacturer's recommendations. To prepare the libraries, a first multiplex PCR with proprietary primers was run, followed by a second PCR that added unique barcodes, and a bead cleanup was done after each round. Each sample batch included a kit-provided positive control reaction and a negative control reaction. The final libraries were assessed on an Agilent 4200 TapeStation D1000 ScreenTape, pooled by volume, and quantified by qPCR. An Illumina NextSeq500 fitted with a MidOutput 150-cycle cartridge performed the sequencing, running 156 Read1 cycles and 15 Index1 cycles with the kit's custom primers. The pooled library was loaded at approximately 1 pM, and around 20% PhiX control was spiked in. Regarding the original processing steps: Vendor-processed data were analyzed in R, and a clonotype was defined as all T cells sharing the same CDR3 nucleotide sequence. For clone abundance analyses, frequencies were normalized to the 10,000 most abundant clones in each sample. Public T cell clones, which averaged fewer than five per sample, were excluded before analysis. Tumor-enriched clonotypes and baseline blood-enriched clonotypes were defined as those with an abundance difference of at least 32-fold between compartments. A beta-binomial differential abundance model was used to identify clonotypes that expanded or contracted between blood time points. Tumor-blood repertoire similarity was measured with the Baroni-Urbani and Buser coefficient, and groups were compared using two-tailed Wilcoxon tests in R. TCRdb limited this immuneACCESS table to in-frame rearrangements with V and J called. A share of clones is missing; checked studies link under half to unresolved V genes, and the rest is unexplained. That table supplies the V and J calls and clone size; D and trimming were determined from the DNA. For this sample the table gives approximately 150,000 clones, of which 88% were detected only once. The ten largest account for around 4.4% of the sample.

The label giving this sample's time point can be read as: baseline pretreatment blood. Interpreted using the paper, the treatment or condition label stands for: 15 Gy SBRT to primary tumor, nephrectomy 4 weeks later. To follow tumor-enriched clonotypes, serial peripheral blood was collected from radiation-treated patients at baseline and at 2 weeks and 4 weeks after SBRT. All patients had renal cell carcinoma with clear cell pathology. The QIAamp DNA Blood Mini Kit (Qiagen) was used to prepare genomic DNA for TCR sequencing. The analyses included just those samples that passed every quality control check.

Rearrangement joined TRBV19 to TRBJ1-1, and 7 junctional nucleotides match TRBD1. This sequence originates from a woman in her 70s with renal cell carcinoma. Source: blood, taken from a patient whose treatment included radiotherapy and nephrectomy. The bases read TGTGCCAGTAGTAGGGGACAGATGAACACTGAAGCTTTCTTT. It translates to CASSRGQMNTEAFF.